A selection of T cell receptor beta chains follows, all from one sample in a study of T cells in Graves' hyperthyroidism and ophthalmopathy. Using its own MiXCR run on the multiplex PCR reads, TCRdb lists one record per CDR3 protein. The sample includes a few hundred thousand distinct CDR3 sequences, about a sixth seen only once; the top ten take around 61%. The sequencing sample was made of blood. Receptors were obtained from an older woman with Graves' ophthalmopathy. Both conserved end residues are part of each CDR3. A D gene is named only where the DNA matches it firmly. Some rows have no size entry. The others give once, few or many, or a class for an expanded clone.

d_call,clone_size,cdr3_length,v_call,j_call,cdr3_aa,cdr3_nt
TRBD1,NA,19,TRBV6-1,TRBJ1-5,CASRRTGLRFGNSNQPQHF,TGTGCCAGCAGAAGGACAGGGCTACGTTTTGGAAATAGCAATCAGCCCCAGCATTTT
TRBD1,NA,15,TRBV28,TRBJ1-5,CASSLGQVFGQPQHF,TGTGCCAGCAGTTTAGGACAGGTGTTCGGTCAGCCCCAGCATTTT
NA,many,14,TRBV6-1,TRBJ1-2,CASSEYEGTYGYTF,TGTGCCAGCAGTGAATACGAGGGAACCTATGGCTACACCTTC
TRBD2,many,15,TRBV2,TRBJ2-3,CASSYTSGGGGTQYF,TGTGCCAGCAGTTACACTAGCGGGGGGGGTGGTACGCAGTATTTT
NA,many,16,TRBV20-1,TRBJ1-5,CSARSRSGQVDQPQHF,TGCAGTGCTAGATCACGATCTGGGCAGGTAGATCAGCCCCAGCATTTT
TRBD1,NA,13,TRBV29-1,TRBJ2-2,CSVRTGPTGELFF,TGCAGCGTTCGGACAGGGCCCACCGGGGAGCTGTTTTTT
NA,many,16,TRBV20-1,TRBJ2-3,CSASSLGQGRTDTQYF,TGCAGTGCTAGCTCTCTGGGGCAGGGTCGGACAGATACGCAGTATTTT
TRBD1,NA,15,TRBV7-2,TRBJ1-2,CASSLESDRVRGYTF,TGTGCCAGCAGCTTAGAGTCCGACAGGGTACGAGGCTACACCTTC
NA,many,16,TRBV7-8,TRBJ2-1,CASSLARGVNYNEQFF,TGTGCCAGCAGCTTAGCGCGTGGGGTTAACTACAATGAGCAGTTCTTC
TRBD1,many,15,TRBV27,TRBJ1-2,CASSPGDRALGGYTF,TGTGCCAGCAGCCCGGGGGACAGGGCATTGGGTGGCTACACCTTC
TRBD1,many,15,TRBV7-2,TRBJ1-6,CASSLGQGTPSPLHF,TGTGCCAGCAGCTTAGGACAGGGAACCCCTTCACCCCTCCACTTT